The 21 T cell receptor beta chains presented below share a single source sample, sequenced in a study of blood T cell repertoires in COVID-19. The data were produced by immunoSEQ multiplex PCR, yet TCRdb's version contains in-frame clones alone and is incomplete. The sample records roughly 140,000 clones, 65% to 90% being singletons. The source material was peripheral blood. These receptors came from a human donor in a cohort sampled during active COVID-19.

This clone was seen more than once but under ten times. The gene calls are TRBV27 and TRBJ2-3; 7 positions agree with TRBD1. Unmatched junction bases numbered 7, after V lost 5 bases and J lost 2 bases. Germline CDR1 reads MNHEY; CDR2 reads SMNVEV (reference sequence). The CDR3 extends over 15 amino acids. The CDR3 loop reads CASSPGTALTDTQYF. The CDR3 region has the DNA TGTGCCAGCAGTCCAGGGACAGCGCTCACAGATACGCAGTATTTT.

This clone has just a few counts. CDR3 loop: CASRPWTSGRNNEQFF. The CDR3, as DNA: TGTGCCAGCAGACCCTGGACTAGCGGGAGGAACAATGAGCAGTTCTTC. The chain employs TRBV3-1 (or the pseudogene TRBV3-2) and TRBJ2-1; 14 bases line up with TRBD2. Per germline, CDR1 LGHDT and CDR2 YNNKEL (reference sequence). V was clipped by 6 bases and J by 5 bases; unmatched bases: 6. The CDR3 is 16 amino acids.

V is TRBV6-6 and J is TRBJ2-2; 11 bases are a match to TRBD1. The CDR3 loop spans 14 amino acids. Germline assignment: CDR1 MNHNY and CDR2 SVGAGI (reference sequence). V was pared by 6 bases and J by 7 bases, with 4 bases of the junction left unmatched. Here the CDR3 reads CASRRTGGNGELFF. The CDR3 nucleotides read TGTGCCAGCAGAAGGACAGGGGGCAACGGGGAGCTGTTTTTT.

The chain recombines TRBV7-8 with TRBJ2-3; 13 nucleotides match TRBD2. Per germline, CDR1 SGHVS and CDR2 FQNEAQ. V lost 5 bases and J lost 1; bases outside the gene matches: 15. The CDR3 has 20 amino acids. The CDR3 sequence: CASSRLGTSGMFGGTDTQYF. CDR3 bases: TGTGCCAGCAGCCGCCTTGGGACTAGCGGGATGTTCGGAGGCACAGATACGCAGTATTTT. The full variable domain, rest sourced from reference TRBV7-8 and TRBJ2-3, is GAGVSQSPRYKVAKRGQDVALRCDPISGHVSLFWYQQALGQGPEFLTYFQNEAQLDKSGLPSDRFFAERPEGSVSTLKIQRTQQEDSAVYLCASSRLGTSGMFGGTDTQYFGPGTRLTVL.

This CDR3 is CSASWPGQGSYEQYF. CDR3 nucleotide sequence: TGCAGTGCTAGTTGGCCGGGACAGGGGTCCTACGAGCAGTACTTC. The J gene is TRBJ2-7, the V gene TRBV20-1; 10 bases map to TRBD1. Germline V lookup: CDR1 DFQATT, CDR2 SNEGSKA (reference sequence). With V trimmed by 3 bases and J by 1 base, 6 bases remained unmatched. This CDR3 region has 15 residues.

The CDR3 DNA is TGCAGCGTTGTTAAAGGACTTAAAGAGACCCAGTACTTC. This codes for CSVVKGLKETQYF. The V and J genes are TRBV29-1 and TRBJ2-5; TRBD2 is a possible D gene (5 bases). CDR1 is SQVTM and CDR2 is ANQGSEA in the germline V gene. Trimming took 4 bases from V and 3 from J, leaving 12 bases between them. The CDR3 has 13 residues.

The V call is TRBV25-1, the J call TRBJ1-6; D is possibly TRBD1 (5 bases). CDR1 is MGHDK, CDR2 SYGVNS, per germline. V was clipped by 4 bases and J by 3 bases, with 7 bases between them. The CDR3 covers 14 residues. CDR3 loop: CASSVGGYNSPLHF. In DNA, the CDR3 is TGTGCCAGCAGTGTCGGGGGCTATAATTCACCCCTCCACTTT.

This CDR3 reads CASSLVHSGSKRTQYF. In DNA, the CDR3 is TGTGCCAGCAGCTTAGTTCACAGCGGGAGCAAGCGTACCCAGTACTTC. This chain connects TRBV7-8 to TRBJ2-5, with 8 bases identical to TRBD2. From germline, CDR1 is SGHVS and CDR2 FQNEAQ. Trimming removed 1 base from V and 8 bases from J; junction bases left unmatched: 12. The length of the CDR3 is 16 residues.

The chain joins TRBV19 to TRBJ1-2, with TRBD1 as a possible D gene (6 bases). Germline V gives CDR1 LNHDA, CDR2 SQIVND (reference sequence). The CDR3 loop spans 14 amino acids. With 6 bases removed from V and 1 base from J, the gap between germline ends came to 12 bases. In nucleotides, the CDR3 is TGTGCCAGTAGCCGACAGGAAATTAACTATGGCTACACCTTC. Translating gives CASSRQEINYGYTF.

The V and J genes are TRBV19 and TRBJ2-3; 12 nucleotides line up with TRBD2. Germline CDR1 is LNHDA and CDR2 is SQIVND (reference sequence). V trimming: 3 bases; J trimming: 4 bases; junction bases outside the gene matches: 5. The CDR3 loop spans 16 amino acids. This chain's CDR3 is CASSIFLAGGSDTQYF. The DNA of the CDR3 is TGTGCCAGTAGTATCTTCCTAGCGGGAGGGTCAGATACGCAGTATTTT.

CDR3 residues: CASSRSSPSYEQYF. The DNA of the CDR3 is TGTGCCAGCAGCCGGAGTTCCCCTTCCTACGAGCAGTACTTC. The V and J genes are TRBV6-5 and TRBJ2-7; unclear D gene. Germline CDR1 and CDR2: MNHEY and SVGAGI. The V gene lost 6 bases and the J gene lost 1 base, with 13 bases spanning the gap. CDR3 length: 14 residues.

The gene calls are TRBV18 and TRBJ2-7; 8 nucleotides match TRBD1. The CDR3 runs to 18 residues. Germline V gene sequence: CDR1 KGHSH, CDR2 LQKENI. The V segment lost 5 bases and the J segment 3 bases; nucleotides outside the gene matches: 18. The CDR3 nucleotides read TGTGCCAGCTCAAAGGGACAGGCTCACTTTTATGAAAACTACGAGCAGTACTTC. As protein: CASSKGQAHFYENYEQYF.

V usage is TRBV6-2 or TRBV6-3 and J usage is TRBJ1-1; D may be TRBD1 (6 bases). Trimming left V 5 bases short and J 11 bases short, with 15 bases between. The CDR3 totals 12 residues. Looked up from germline, CDR1 is MNHEY and CDR2 is SVGEGT. CDR3 in amino acids: CASSQQGRSAFF. Here the CDR3 DNA reads TGTGCCAGCAGTCAACAGGGCAGAAGCGCTTTCTTT.

This clone appeared a single time. The J gene is TRBJ2-7, the V gene TRBV15, with 7 bases lining up with TRBD1. The CDR3 runs to 14 residues. Germline assignment: CDR1 LNHNV and CDR2 YYDKDF (reference sequence). V shed 4 bases, J shed 3 bases, and the junction held 6 bases outside the gene matches. As DNA, the CDR3 is TGTGCCACCAGCATAGACAGGGATTTCTACGAGCAGTACTTC. Residues: CATSIDRDFYEQYF.

J is TRBJ2-7 and V is TRBV6-2 or TRBV6-3; D call uncertain. The V end was cut by 3 bases, the J end by 1 base, with 7 bases between. Germline values: CDR1 MNHEY, CDR2 SVGEGT. The CDR3 totals 13 residues. The CDR3 DNA follows: TGTGCCAGCAGTTATGGCATATCCTACGAGCAGTACTTC. Encoded protein: CASSYGISYEQYF.

This clone was seen just once. At one of its ends the junction is not consistent with the germline gene, which may arise from a read error. V gene TRBV6-2 or TRBV6-3 combines with J gene TRBJ1-6; D ambiguous. Germline assignment: CDR1 MNHEY and CDR2 SVGEGT. The CDR3 covers 14 residues. The CDR3 sequence is CASRYLERNSPLHF. The CDR3 DNA reads as TGTGCCAGCAGGTACTTGGAGAGAAATTCACCCCTCCACTTT.

This chain connects TRBV5-1 to TRBJ2-5, with 16 positions matching TRBD2. The CDR3 extends over 16 amino acids. The V gene's germline CDR1 is SGHRS and CDR2 YFSETQ. The V segment lost 4 bases and the J segment 4 bases; nucleotides outside the gene matches: 4. The CDR3 region is CASSAGLAGGGETQYF. CDR3 sequence (DNA): TGCGCCAGCAGCGCGGGACTAGCGGGAGGGGGAGAGACCCAGTACTTC.

The gene calls are TRBV5-1 and TRBJ1-2; 8 bases are shared with TRBD1. V shed 4 bases and J 8 bases; nucleotides not matched to a gene: 10. This CDR3 spans 14 amino acids. In germline, CDR1 is SGHRS, CDR2 YFSETQ. CDR3 protein: CASSGTTGAEGYTF. The CDR3 DNA reads TGCGCCAGCAGCGGTACGACAGGGGCGGAAGGCTACACCTTC.

This chain uses TRBV7-3 with TRBJ2-3, with 9 bases aligning to TRBD1. The CDR3 covers 14 residues. Germline CDR1 reads SGHTA; CDR2 reads FQGTGA. With V trimmed by 5 bases and J by 6 bases, 6 bases remained unmatched. CDR3 nucleotide sequence: TGTGCCAGCAGCCCCACGGGGACAGGGGATACGCAGTATTTT. Its protein product is CASSPTGTGDTQYF.

The CDR3, as DNA: TGTGCCAGCAGACCGACTAGCGGGAATGAGACCCAGTACTTC. Residues: CASRPTSGNETQYF. This sequence joins TRBV28 and TRBJ2-5; 11 bases map to TRBD2. V was clipped by 6 bases and J by 5 bases; unmatched bases: 5. Germline V gene lookup returns CDR1 MDHEN and CDR2 SYDVKM. There are 14 residues in the CDR3.

This clone appeared a single time. This sequence joins TRBV19 and TRBJ2-7; 8 bases fit TRBD1. V trimming: 4 bases; J trimming: 3 bases; junction bases outside the gene matches: 2. In germline, CDR1 is LNHDA, CDR2 SQIVND (reference sequence). This CDR3 has 13 residues. CDR3 sequence (DNA): TGTGCCAGTAGTAGAACAGGGGGCTACGAGCAGTACTTC. Translated, it gives CASSRTGGYEQYF.